This record concerns one T cell receptor beta chain sequence. TCRdb itself ran the RT-PCR reads through MiXCR, one entry per CDR3 protein. The data contain about 650,000 distinct CDR3 sequences, 15% to 18% of them seen just once; the ten biggest clones take up approximately 10%. J lost 6 bases, V lost 3 bases, and 8 bases had no gene match. CDR1 and CDR2 from the germline V gene are DFQATT and SNEGSKA (reference sequence). The CDR3 sequence is 15 residues long. These data originate in a study of response to subunit inactivated influenza vaccine. This specimen was PBMCs from blood, taken about 13 days after vaccination. The receptor was isolated from a man aged 45-65 years who received an inactivated influenza vaccine. The chain recombines TRBV20-1 with TRBJ2-3, with TRBD2 identical over 11 bases. The CDR3: CSARPTSGRADTQYF. In DNA form, the CDR3 reads TGCAGTGCTAGGCCCACTAGCGGGAGAGCGGATACGCAGTATTTT.